The 4 T cell receptor beta chains presented below share a single source sample, sequenced in a study of cytomegalovirus exposure and HLA in healthy donors. Repertoires were generated with immunoSEQ multiplex PCR, while TCRdb's copy carries only in-frame clones and drops some. The data contain around 120,000 clones, 88% of them seen just once; the ten biggest clones take up around 6%. What was sequenced was PBMCs. These receptors came from a woman younger than 30 in good health and CMV-seropositive.

The chain employs TRBV30 and TRBJ1-1; D may be TRBD1 (5 bases). Germline V CDR1 and CDR2: GTSNPN, SVGIG (reference sequence). Trimming left V 3 bases short and J 1 base short, with 9 bases between. The CDR3 extends over 13 amino acids. CDR3 in DNA: TGTGCCTGGAGCCTCGACAGGAACACTGAAGCTTTCTTT. This codes for CAWSLDRNTEAFF.

The chain combines TRBV2 with TRBJ2-3; TRBD2 might be the D (5 bases). V was cut by 10 bases and J by 2 bases, with 16 bases left in between. There are 14 residues in the CDR3. The germline gives CDR1 SNHLY, CDR2 FYNNEI. The CDR3 loop reads CATLRDTVTDTQYF. The CDR3 DNA reads TGTGCCACCCTACGGGATACCGTCACAGATACGCAGTATTTT.

The V and J genes are TRBV6-6 and TRBJ1-3; D not resolved. Germline CDR1 and CDR2: MNHNY and SVGAGI (reference sequence). The V and J ends lost 2 bases and 4 bases respectively, with 3 bases between them. The CDR3 runs 12 residues. CDR3 in DNA: TGTGCCAGCAGTTACGAGGGAAACACCATATATTTT. Protein: CASSYEGNTIYF.

This chain joins TRBV6-1 and TRBJ1-5; TRBD1 matches at 10 bases. Looked up from germline, CDR1 is MNHNS and CDR2 is SASEGT. The trim removed 4 bases at V and 4 bases at J, leaving 4 bases unmatched. The CDR3 contains 15 residues. CDR3 loop: CASSGQGATNQPQHF. DNA for the CDR3: TGTGCCAGCAGTGGACAGGGGGCGACTAATCAGCCCCAGCATTTT.